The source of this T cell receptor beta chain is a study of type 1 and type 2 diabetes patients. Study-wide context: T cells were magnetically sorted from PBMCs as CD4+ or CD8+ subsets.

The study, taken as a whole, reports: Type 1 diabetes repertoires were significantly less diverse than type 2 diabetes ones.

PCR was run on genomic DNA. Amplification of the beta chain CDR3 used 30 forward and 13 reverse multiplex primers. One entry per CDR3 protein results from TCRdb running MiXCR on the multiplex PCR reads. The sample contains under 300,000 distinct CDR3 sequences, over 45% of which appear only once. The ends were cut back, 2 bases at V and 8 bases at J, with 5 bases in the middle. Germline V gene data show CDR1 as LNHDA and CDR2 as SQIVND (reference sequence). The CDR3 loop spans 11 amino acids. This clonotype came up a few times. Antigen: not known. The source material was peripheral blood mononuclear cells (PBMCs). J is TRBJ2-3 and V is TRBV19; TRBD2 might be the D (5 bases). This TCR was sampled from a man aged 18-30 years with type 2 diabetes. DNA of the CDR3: TGTGCCAGTAGTATAAGCGGTACGCAGTATTTT. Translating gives CASSISGTQYF.